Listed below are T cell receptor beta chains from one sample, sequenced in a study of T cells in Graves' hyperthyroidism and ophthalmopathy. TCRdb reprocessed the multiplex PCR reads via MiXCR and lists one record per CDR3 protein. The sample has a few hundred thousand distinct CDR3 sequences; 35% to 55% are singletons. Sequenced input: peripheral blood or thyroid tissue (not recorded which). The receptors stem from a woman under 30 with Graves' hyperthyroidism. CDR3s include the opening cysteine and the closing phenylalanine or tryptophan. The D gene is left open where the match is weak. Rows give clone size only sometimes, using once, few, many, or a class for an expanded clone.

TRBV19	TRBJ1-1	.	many	TGTGCCAGTAGTATCGGCAGTCGCACTGAAGCTTTCTTT	CASSIGSRTEAFF
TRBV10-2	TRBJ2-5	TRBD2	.	TGCGCCAGCAGCGTGACTAGCGGGGGCCAAGAGACCCAGTACTTC	CASSVTSGGQETQYF
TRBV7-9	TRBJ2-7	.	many	TGTGCCAGCAGCTTATTTAATCTCTACGAGCAGTACTTC	CASSLFNLYEQYF
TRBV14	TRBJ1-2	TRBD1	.	TGTGCCAGCAGCCAAGTACCAGGGGGACGAGACGGAGCTATGCGAGGCTACACCTTC	CASSQVPGGRDGAMRGYTF
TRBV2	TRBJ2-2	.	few	TGTGCCAGCAGTGAAGTAGGCGGGGAGCTGTTTTTT	CASSEVGGELFF
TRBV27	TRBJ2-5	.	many	TGTGCCAGCATCCAGGGGGGGACCCAGTACTTC	CASIQGGTQYF
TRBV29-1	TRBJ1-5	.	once	TGCAGCAGTGATCCCGTCTATAGCAATCAGCCCCAGCATTTT	CSSDPVYSNQPQHF
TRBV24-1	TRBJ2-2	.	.	TGTGCCACCAGTGATTTGTATGGAAAGGATGGGGGGCTGTTTTTT	CATSDLYGKDGGLFF
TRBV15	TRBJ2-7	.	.	TGTGCCACCAGCAGCTTCCAGGACTCCTACGAGCAGTACTTC	CATSSFQDSYEQYF
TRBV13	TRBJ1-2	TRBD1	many	TGTGCCAGCAGCTTACAGGGGGCATATGGCTACACCTTC	CASSLQGAYGYTF
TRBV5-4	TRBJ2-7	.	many	TGTGCCAGCAGCTTGGCCGCTTTGGGAAAACAGGGAACAACCTACGAGCAGTACTTC	CASSLAALGKQGTTYEQYF
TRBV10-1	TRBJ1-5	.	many	TGCGCCAGCAGTGAACGGGGAATGAGCAATCAGCCCCAGCATTTT	CASSERGMSNQPQHF
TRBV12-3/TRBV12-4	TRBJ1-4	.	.	TGTGCCAGCAGTGATCTACCGGGAGGATCGATTGGAAAACTGTTTTTT	CASSDLPGGSIGKLFF
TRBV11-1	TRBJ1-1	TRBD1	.	TGTGCCAGCAGCTACGACAGGGGCGTAGCTAAGAACACTGAAGCTTTCTTT	CASSYDRGVAKNTEAFF
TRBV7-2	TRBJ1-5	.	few	TGTGCCAGCAGCGTCCGGGAAAAAGGATCACCCCAGCATTTT	CASSVREKGSPQHF
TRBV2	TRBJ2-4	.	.	TGTGCCAGCAGTGACGCGGACCTAGCCAAAAACATTCAGTACTTC	CASSDADLAKNIQYF
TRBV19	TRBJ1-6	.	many	TGTGCCAGTAGCATAGCCCGATGGGCTAGCTCCTATAATTCACCCCTCCACTTT	CASSIARWASSYNSPLHF